A single T cell receptor beta chain is shown here with its context. The antigen is unknown. This entry is derived from a study of cytomegalovirus exposure and HLA in healthy donors. There are 13 residues in the CDR3. Germline loops: CDR1 SQVTM, CDR2 ANQGSEA. V was pared by 3 bases and J by 3 bases, with 9 bases between. Using immunoSEQ multiplex PCR, the repertoire was profiled, and TCRdb retains in-frame clones only, with some absent. Of some 350,000 clones listed, approximately 86% are singletons. General observations from the study: Rare TCR sequences dominated, though some public TCRs recurred in many donors.

V is TRBV29-1 and J is TRBJ1-5; D gene ambiguous. The sequence was obtained from a young woman in good health and CMV-seropositive. Specimen: PBMCs. CDR3 amino acids: CSVDSGDNQPQHF. CDR3 DNA sequence: TGCAGCGTTGATTCGGGAGACAATCAGCCCCAGCATTTT.